Below, 9 T cell receptor beta chains from the same sample are listed, as sequenced in a study of cytomegalovirus exposure and HLA in healthy donors. PCR primers comprised 60 Vbeta and 13 Jbeta primers. Measured with immunoSEQ multiplex PCR; TCRdb has only the in-frame clones, and not every one. Among around 130,000 clones, approximately 67% were seen once, and the ten largest hold roughly 1.4%. The sequencing sample was made of PBMCs. Every receptor here comes from a man aged 18 to 29 in good health and CMV-seronegative.

This chain connects TRBV5-5 to TRBJ1-2; D is perhaps TRBD1 (5 bases). Germline V gene data show CDR1 as SGHKS and CDR2 as YYEKEE (reference sequence). V shed 0 bases and J shed 4 bases, with 7 bases lying between them. This CDR3 spans 13 amino acids. The chain's CDR3 is CASSLADSYGYTF. DNA of the CDR3: TGTGCCAGCAGCTTGGCCGACAGCTATGGCTACACCTTC.

The chain has TRBV28 and TRBJ1-5, with D tentatively TRBD1 (5 bases). Trimming stripped 5 bases from V and 2 bases from J, with 13 bases between. The CDR3 covers 15 residues. Germline assignment: CDR1 MDHEN and CDR2 SYDVKM. This CDR3 is CASSPIGGGNQPQHF. The DNA for the CDR3 is TGTGCCAGCAGTCCCATAGGAGGGGGCAATCAGCCCCAGCATTTT.

This clone was seen a handful of times. The V call is TRBV5-1, the J call TRBJ2-7; 9 nucleotides match TRBD1. The CDR3 is made up of 15 amino acids. V dropped 7 bases and J dropped 8; count of bases not matched to a gene: 16. Looked up from germline, CDR1 is SGHRS and CDR2 is YFSETQ. The CDR3 sequence is CASRDPSGQGSKQYF. The CDR3, as DNA: TGCGCCAGCCGAGACCCTTCGGGACAGGGCAGCAAGCAGTACTTC.

On this clone itself: Other DNA sequences within the sample encode an identical CDR3. The rearrangement joins TRBV11-2 to TRBJ1-5; 9 bases map to TRBD1. Unmatched junction bases numbered 3, after V lost 6 bases and J lost 3 bases. The CDR3 has 14 residues. Per the germline V gene, CDR1 is SGHAT and CDR2 is FQNNGV. In DNA, the CDR3 is TGTGCCAGCAGTAGGGACAGGGCCAATCAGCCCCAGCATTTT. Protein product: CASSRDRANQPQHF.

This chain joins TRBV27 and TRBJ2-1, with 9 bases lining up with TRBD2. The CDR3 consists of 14 residues. CDR1 and CDR2 (germline): MNHEY, SMNVEV (reference sequence). Unmatched junction bases numbered 3, after V lost 2 bases and J lost 7 bases. The CDR3 DNA is TGTGCCAGCAGTTTAGGACTAGCGAGGAATGAGCAGTTCTTC. Residues: CASSLGLARNEQFF.

This chain connects TRBV28 to TRBJ1-5, with 8 bases aligning to TRBD1. CDR1 MDHEN and CDR2 SYDVKM come from the germline V gene. The V segment lost 4 bases and the J segment 5 bases; nucleotides outside the gene matches: 10. This CDR3 is 16 amino acids long. In nucleotides, the CDR3 is TGTGCCAGCAGTTCTCCCAGGGGGCTTGTAGATCAGCCCCAGCATTTT. Translation gives CASSSPRGLVDQPQHF. The whole variable domain, remainder taken from reference TRBV28 and TRBJ1-5, is DVKVTQSSRYLVKRTGEKVFLECVQDMDHENMFWYRQDPGLGLRLIYFSYDVKMKEKGDIPEGYSVSREKKERFSLILESASTNQTSMYLCASSSPRGLVDQPQHFGDGTRLSIL.

This clone appeared a few times. The chain is built from TRBV7-9 and TRBJ2-7; tentative D call: TRBD1 (6 bases). Germline assignment: CDR1 SEHNR and CDR2 FQNEAQ (reference sequence). This CDR3 is 11 amino acids long. The ends were cut back, 2 bases at V and 11 bases at J, with 10 bases in the middle. This CDR3 reads CASSLRNREYF. The DNA for the CDR3 is TGTGCCAGCAGCTTAAGGAACAGGGAGTACTTC.

A single count supports this clone. V is TRBV19 and J is TRBJ1-1; D gene uncertain. Germline CDR1 is LNHDA and CDR2 is SQIVND (reference sequence). The CDR3 loop spans 14 amino acids. V dropped 9 bases and J dropped 5 bases, with 19 bases sitting between them. The CDR3 reads CASQGWEATTEAFF. The CDR3 DNA sequence: TGTGCCAGCCAAGGGTGGGAGGCGACAACTGAAGCTTTCTTT.

The rearrangement uses TRBV4-2 and TRBJ2-1, with 15 nucleotides matching TRBD2. The CDR3 is made up of 18 amino acids. CDR1 LGHNA and CDR2 YNFKEQ come from the germline V gene. The J segment lost 5 bases and the V segment lost 4 bases, leaving 9 bases of the junction unmatched. CDR3 bases: TGTGCCAGCAGCCCCGGACTAGCGGGGGGGTTGAACAACAATGAGCAGTTCTTC. Protein sequence: CASSPGLAGGLNNNEQFF.